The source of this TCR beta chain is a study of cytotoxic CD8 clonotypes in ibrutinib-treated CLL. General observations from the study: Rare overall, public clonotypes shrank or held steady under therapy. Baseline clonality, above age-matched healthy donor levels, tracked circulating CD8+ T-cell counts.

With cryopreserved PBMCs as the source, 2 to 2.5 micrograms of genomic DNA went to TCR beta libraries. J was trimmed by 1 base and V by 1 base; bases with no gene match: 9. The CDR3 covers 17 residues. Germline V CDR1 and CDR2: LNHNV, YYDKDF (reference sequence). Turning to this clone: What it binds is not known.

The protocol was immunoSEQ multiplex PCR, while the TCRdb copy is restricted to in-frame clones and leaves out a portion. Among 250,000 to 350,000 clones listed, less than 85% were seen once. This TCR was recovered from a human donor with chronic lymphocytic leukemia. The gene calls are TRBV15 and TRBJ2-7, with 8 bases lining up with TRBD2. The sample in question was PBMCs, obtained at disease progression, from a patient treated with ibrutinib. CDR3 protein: CATSRGRGSGDSYEQYF. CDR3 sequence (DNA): TGTGCCACCAGCAGAGGAAGGGGTAGCGGGGATTCCTACGAGCAGTACTTC.